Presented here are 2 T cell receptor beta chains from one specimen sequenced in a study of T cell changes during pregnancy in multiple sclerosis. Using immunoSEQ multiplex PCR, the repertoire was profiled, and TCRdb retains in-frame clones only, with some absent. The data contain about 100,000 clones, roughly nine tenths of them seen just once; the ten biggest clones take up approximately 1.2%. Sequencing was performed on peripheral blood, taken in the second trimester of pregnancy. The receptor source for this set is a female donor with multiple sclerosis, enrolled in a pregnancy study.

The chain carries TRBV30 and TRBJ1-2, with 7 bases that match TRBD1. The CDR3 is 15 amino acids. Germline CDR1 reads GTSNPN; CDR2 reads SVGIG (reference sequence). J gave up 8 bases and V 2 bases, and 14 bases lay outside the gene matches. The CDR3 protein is CAWSTTTGHFGGYTF. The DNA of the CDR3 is TGTGCCTGGAGTACTACGACAGGGCATTTCGGAGGCTACACCTTC.

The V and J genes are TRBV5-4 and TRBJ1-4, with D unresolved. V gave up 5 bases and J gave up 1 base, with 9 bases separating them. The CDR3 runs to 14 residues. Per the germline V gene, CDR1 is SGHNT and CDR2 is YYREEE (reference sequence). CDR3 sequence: CASSRQGTNEKLFF. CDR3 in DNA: TGTGCCAGCAGTCGACAAGGAACTAATGAAAAACTGTTTTTT.